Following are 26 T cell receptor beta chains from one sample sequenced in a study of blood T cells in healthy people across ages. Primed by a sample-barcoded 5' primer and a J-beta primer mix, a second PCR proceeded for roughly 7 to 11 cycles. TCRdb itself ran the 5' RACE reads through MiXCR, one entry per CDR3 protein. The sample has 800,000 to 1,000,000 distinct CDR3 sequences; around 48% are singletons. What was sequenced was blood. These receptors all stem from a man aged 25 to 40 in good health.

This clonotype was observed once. CDR3 protein: CSASGAGANVLTF. The DNA for the CDR3 is TGCAGTGCTAGCGGGGCCGGGGCCAACGTCCTGACTTTC. This chain joins TRBV20-1 and TRBJ2-6; perhaps D is TRBD1 or TRBD2 (5 bases each). The germline CDR1 and CDR2 sequences are DFQATT and SNEGSKA (reference sequence). The CDR3 has 13 amino acids. Trimming stripped 3 bases from V and 4 bases from J, with 7 bases between.

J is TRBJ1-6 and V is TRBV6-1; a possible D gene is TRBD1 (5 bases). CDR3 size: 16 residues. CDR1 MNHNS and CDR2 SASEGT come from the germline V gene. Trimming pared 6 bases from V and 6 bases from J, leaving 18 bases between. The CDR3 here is CASREQEVRLNSPLHF. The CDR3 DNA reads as TGTGCCAGCAGGGAACAGGAGGTCCGACTTAATTCACCCCTCCACTTT.

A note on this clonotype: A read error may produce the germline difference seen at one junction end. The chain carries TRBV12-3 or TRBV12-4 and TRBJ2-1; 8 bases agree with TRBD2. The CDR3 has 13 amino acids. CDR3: CTSSPGLVNEQFF. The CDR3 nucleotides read TGTACCAGCAGTCCGGGACTAGTAAATGAGCAGTTCTTC.

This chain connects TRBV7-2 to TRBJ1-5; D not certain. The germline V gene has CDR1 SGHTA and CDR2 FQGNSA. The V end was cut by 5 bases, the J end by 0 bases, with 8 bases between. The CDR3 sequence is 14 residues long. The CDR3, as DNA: TGTGCCAGCAGCGTTCACAGTAGCAATCAGCCCCAGCATTTT. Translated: CASSVHSSNQPQHF. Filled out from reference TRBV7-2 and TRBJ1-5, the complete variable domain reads GAGVSQSPSNKVTEKGKDVELRCDPISGHTALYWYRQSLGQGLEFLIYFQGNSAPDKSGLPSDRFSAERTGGSVSTLTIQRTQQEDSAVYLCASSVHSSNQPQHFGDGTRLSIL.

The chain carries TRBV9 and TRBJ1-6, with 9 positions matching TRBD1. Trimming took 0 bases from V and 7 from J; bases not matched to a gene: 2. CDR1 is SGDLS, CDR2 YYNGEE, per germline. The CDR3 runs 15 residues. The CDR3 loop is CASSVGGTGNSPLHF. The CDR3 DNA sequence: TGTGCCAGCAGCGTAGGGGGGACAGGGAATTCACCCCTCCACTTT.

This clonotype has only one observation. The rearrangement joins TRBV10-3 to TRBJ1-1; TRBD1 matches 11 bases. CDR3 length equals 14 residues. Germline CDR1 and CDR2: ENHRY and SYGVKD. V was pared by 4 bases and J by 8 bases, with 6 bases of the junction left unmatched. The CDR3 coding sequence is TGTGCCATCAGTGGGGGACAGGGGGAATTGGAAGCTTTCTTT. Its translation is CAISGGQGELEAFF.

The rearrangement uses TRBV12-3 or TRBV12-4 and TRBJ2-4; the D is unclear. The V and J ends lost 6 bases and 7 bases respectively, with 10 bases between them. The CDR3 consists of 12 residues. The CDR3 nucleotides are TGTGCCAGCAGGGCTGATGGTAACATTCAGTACTTC. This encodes CASRADGNIQYF.

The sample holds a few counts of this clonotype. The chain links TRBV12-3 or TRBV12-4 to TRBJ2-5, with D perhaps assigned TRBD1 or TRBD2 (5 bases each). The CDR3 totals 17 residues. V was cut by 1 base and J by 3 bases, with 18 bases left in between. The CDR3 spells CASSLGGTLNQEETQYF. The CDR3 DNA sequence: TGTGCCAGCAGTTTAGGGGGGACGCTTAATCAAGAAGAGACCCAGTACTTC.

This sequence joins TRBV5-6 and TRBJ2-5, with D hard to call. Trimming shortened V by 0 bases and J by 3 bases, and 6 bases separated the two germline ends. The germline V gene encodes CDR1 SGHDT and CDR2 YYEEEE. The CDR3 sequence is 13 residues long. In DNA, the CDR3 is TGTGCCAGCAGCTTGGGGGCAGAAGAGACCCAGTACTTC. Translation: CASSLGAEETQYF.

CDR3 loop: CASSPGKTGNQPQHF. For the CDR3, the DNA is TGTGCCAGCAGCCCCGGTAAAACAGGGAACCAGCCCCAGCATTTT. This sequence joins TRBV3-1 and TRBJ1-5; TRBD1 might be the D (6 bases). This CDR3 region has 15 residues. The V end lost 4 bases, the J end lost 7 bases, and 17 bases lay between the germline ends. Germline V gene lookup returns CDR1 LGHDT and CDR2 YNNKEL (reference sequence).

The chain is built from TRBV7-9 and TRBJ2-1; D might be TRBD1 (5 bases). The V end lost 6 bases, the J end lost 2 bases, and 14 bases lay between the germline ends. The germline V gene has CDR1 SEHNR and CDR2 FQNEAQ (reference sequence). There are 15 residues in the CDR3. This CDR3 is CASRATGSTYNEQFF. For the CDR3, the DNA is TGTGCCAGCAGGGCCACAGGTTCGACCTACAATGAGCAGTTCTTC.

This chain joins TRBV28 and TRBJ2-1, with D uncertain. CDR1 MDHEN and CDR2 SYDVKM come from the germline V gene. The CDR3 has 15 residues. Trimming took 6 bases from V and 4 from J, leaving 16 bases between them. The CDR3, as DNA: TGTGCCAGCAGCCCTTTTCCCGGAATATACAATGAGCAGTTCTTC. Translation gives CASSPFPGIYNEQFF. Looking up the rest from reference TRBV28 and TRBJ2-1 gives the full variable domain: DVKVTQSSRYLVKRTGEKVFLECVQDMDHENMFWYRQDPGLGLRLIYFSYDVKMKEKGDIPEGYSVSREKKERFSLILESASTNQTSMYLCASSPFPGIYNEQFFGPGTRLTVL.

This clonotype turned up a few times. The CDR3: CASSQDRDRLGGYTF. The CDR3 bases are TGTGCCAGCAGCCAAGACCGGGACAGGCTGGGGGGCTACACCTTC. The genes are TRBV3-1 and TRBJ1-2; TRBD1 matches at 8 bases. J was trimmed by 8 bases and V by 0 bases; bases with no gene match: 8. Germline-derived CDR1 and CDR2 are LGHDT and YNNKEL (reference sequence). This CDR3 is 15 amino acids long.

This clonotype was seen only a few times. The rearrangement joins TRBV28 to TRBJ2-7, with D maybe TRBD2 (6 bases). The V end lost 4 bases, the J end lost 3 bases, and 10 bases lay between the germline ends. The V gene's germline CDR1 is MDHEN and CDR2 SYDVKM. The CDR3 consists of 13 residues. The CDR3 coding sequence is TGTGCCAGCAGTTCAAGGGAGGTCTACGAGCAGTACTTC. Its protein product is CASSSREVYEQYF.

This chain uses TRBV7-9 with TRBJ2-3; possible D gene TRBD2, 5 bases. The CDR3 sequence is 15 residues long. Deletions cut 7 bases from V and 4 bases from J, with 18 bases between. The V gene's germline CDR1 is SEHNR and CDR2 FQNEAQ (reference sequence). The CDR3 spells CASKRPGRGSDTQYF. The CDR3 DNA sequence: TGTGCCAGCAAGAGACCCGGTCGGGGATCAGATACGCAGTATTTT.

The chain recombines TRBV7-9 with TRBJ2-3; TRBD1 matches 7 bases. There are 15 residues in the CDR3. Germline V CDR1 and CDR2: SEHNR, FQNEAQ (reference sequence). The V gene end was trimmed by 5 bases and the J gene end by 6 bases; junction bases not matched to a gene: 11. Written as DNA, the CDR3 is TGTGCCAGCAGCAAGGCAGGAGACAGGGCTGATACGCAGTATTTT. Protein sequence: CASSKAGDRADTQYF.

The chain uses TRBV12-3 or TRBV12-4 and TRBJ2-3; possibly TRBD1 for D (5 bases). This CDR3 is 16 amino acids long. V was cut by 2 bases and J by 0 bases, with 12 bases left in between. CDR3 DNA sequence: TGTGCCAGCAGTTTAAGGGGCGTTCCTAGCACAGATACGCAGTATTTT. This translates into CASSLRGVPSTDTQYF.

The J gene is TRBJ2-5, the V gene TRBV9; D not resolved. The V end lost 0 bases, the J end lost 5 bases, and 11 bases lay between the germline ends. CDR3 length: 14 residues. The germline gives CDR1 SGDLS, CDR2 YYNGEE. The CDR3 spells CASSVGSGLETQYF. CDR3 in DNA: TGTGCCAGCAGCGTAGGATCCGGGTTGGAGACCCAGTACTTC.

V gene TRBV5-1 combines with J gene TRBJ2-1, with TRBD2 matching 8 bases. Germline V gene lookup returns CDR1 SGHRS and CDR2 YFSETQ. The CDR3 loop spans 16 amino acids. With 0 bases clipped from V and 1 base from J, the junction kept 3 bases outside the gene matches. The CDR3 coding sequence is TGCGCCAGCAGCTTGGCCCCGGGGGGGTCCTACAATGAGCAGTTCTTC. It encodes CASSLAPGGSYNEQFF.

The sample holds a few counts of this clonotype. CDR3 protein: CASSRQGAGTQYF. The CDR3, as DNA: TGTGCCAGCAGTCGACAGGGCGCAGGTACGCAGTATTTT. The chain is built from TRBV28 and TRBJ2-3; TRBD1 agrees at 7 bases. The length of the CDR3 is 13 residues. The germline V gene encodes CDR1 MDHEN and CDR2 SYDVKM. V lost 5 bases, J lost 8 bases, and 7 bases stayed unmatched. Full variable domain (rest looked up from reference TRBV28 and TRBJ2-3): DVKVTQSSRYLVKRTGEKVFLECVQDMDHENMFWYRQDPGLGLRLIYFSYDVKMKEKGDIPEGYSVSREKKERFSLILESASTNQTSMYLCASSRQGAGTQYFGPGTRLTVL.

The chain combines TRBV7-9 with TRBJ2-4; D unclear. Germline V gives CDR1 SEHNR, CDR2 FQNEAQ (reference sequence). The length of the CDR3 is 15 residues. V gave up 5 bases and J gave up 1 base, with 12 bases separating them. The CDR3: CASSPGLAAKNIQYF. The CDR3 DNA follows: TGTGCCAGCAGCCCCGGTTTGGCGGCCAAAAACATTCAGTACTTC. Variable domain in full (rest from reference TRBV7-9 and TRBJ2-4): DTGVSQNPRHKITKRGQNVTFRCDPISEHNRLYWYRQTLGQGPEFLTYFQNEAQLEKSRLLSDRFSAERPKGSFSTLEIQRTEQGDSAMYLCASSPGLAAKNIQYFGAGTRLSVL.

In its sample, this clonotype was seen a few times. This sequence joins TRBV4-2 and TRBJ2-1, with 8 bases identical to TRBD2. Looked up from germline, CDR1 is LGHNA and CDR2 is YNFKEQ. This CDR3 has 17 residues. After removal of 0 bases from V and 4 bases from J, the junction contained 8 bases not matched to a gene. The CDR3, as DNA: TGTGCCAGCAGCCAAGATCCCCAGCGGGGGCATTACAATGAGCAGTTCTTC. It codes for CASSQDPQRGHYNEQFF.

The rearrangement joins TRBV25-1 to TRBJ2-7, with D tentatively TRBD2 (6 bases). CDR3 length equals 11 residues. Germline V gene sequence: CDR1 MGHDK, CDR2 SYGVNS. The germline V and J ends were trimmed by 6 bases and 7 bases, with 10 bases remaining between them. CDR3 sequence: CASSPGVEQYF. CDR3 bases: TGTGCCAGCAGCCCGGGGGTGGAGCAGTACTTC.

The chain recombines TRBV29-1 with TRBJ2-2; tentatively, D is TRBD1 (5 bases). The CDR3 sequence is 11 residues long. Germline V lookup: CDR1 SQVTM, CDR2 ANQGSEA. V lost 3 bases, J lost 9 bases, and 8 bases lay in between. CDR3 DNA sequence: TGCAGCGTTGACTCAGGGTGGGAGCTGTTTTTT. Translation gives CSVDSGWELFF.

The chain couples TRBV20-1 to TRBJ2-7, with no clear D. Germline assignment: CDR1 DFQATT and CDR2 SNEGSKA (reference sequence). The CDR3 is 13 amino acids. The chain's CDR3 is CSSGSRSSYEQYF. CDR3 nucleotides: TGCAGCTCGGGCAGTCGGAGCTCCTACGAGCAGTACTTC.

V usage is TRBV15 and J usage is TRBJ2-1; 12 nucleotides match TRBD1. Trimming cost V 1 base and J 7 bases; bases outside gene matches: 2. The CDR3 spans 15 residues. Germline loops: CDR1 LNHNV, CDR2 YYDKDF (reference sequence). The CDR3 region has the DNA TGTGCCACCAGCAGAGGGGACAGGGGGCTTAATGAGCAGTTCTTC. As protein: CATSRGDRGLNEQFF.